Here is one T cell receptor (beta chain) with its context. The CDR3 sequence is 17 residues long. The V gene lost 0 bases and the J gene lost 4 bases, with 16 bases spanning the gap. CDR1 and CDR2 from the germline V gene are SGHNT and YYREEE (reference sequence). Repertoires were generated with immunoSEQ multiplex PCR, while TCRdb's copy carries only in-frame clones and drops some. Here the sample spans tens of thousands of clones, approximately 86% being singletons. This record comes from a study of blood T cell repertoires in COVID-19. Study as a whole: Nucleic acid was either cDNA or gDNA, and it came from T cells, B-cell-depleted T cells, or PBMCs.

This chain links TRBV5-4 with TRBJ1-4, with D perhaps TRBD1 (6 bases). The receptor's source is a human donor with acute or convalescent COVID-19. The donor label of this sample is uncertain. Sample: peripheral blood. CDR3 DNA sequence: TGTGCCAGCAGCTTGGGGGGGGGCAACTTTGGTAATGAAAAACTGTTTTTT. It is translated as CASSLGGGNFGNEKLFF.